A selection of T cell receptor beta chains follows, all from one sample in a study of molecular identifiers for immune sequencing clone quantification. Each CDR3 protein gets one entry after TCRdb re-called the PCR reads with MiXCR. The sample yields about 640,000 distinct CDR3 sequences, 15% to 20% seen once. The material sequenced was naive CD8+ T cells from blood, with Jurkat cell RNA spiked in. The origin of the receptors is a human donor in good health. Some libraries in this study had Jurkat cell RNA spiked in. CDR3s include the opening cysteine and the closing phenylalanine or tryptophan. Fields, in order: V gene, clone size, J gene, D gene, CDR3 protein, CDR3 DNA. The D gene is left open where the match is weak. Clone size is given for some rows only: seen once, a few or many times, or a class if the clone is expanded.

V gene: TRBV9; clone size: few; J gene: TRBJ2-2; D gene: NA; CDR3 protein: CASSVSGTPGGSGELFF; CDR3 DNA: TGTGCCAGCAGCGTATCCGGGACTCCAGGCGGTTCCGGGGAGCTGTTTTTT
V gene: TRBV7-9; clone size: few; J gene: TRBJ2-7; D gene: TRBD1; CDR3 protein: CASSARTGQHEQYF; CDR3 DNA: TGTGCCAGCAGCGCACGGACAGGGCAGCACGAGCAGTACTTC
V gene: TRBV12-3/TRBV12-4; clone size: many; J gene: TRBJ2-1; D gene: TRBD1; CDR3 protein: CASSLVQGPYNEQFF; CDR3 DNA: TGTGCCAGCAGTTTAGTACAGGGGCCCTACAATGAGCAGTTCTTC
V gene: TRBV5-6; clone size: NA; J gene: TRBJ2-1; D gene: NA; CDR3 protein: CASIRQSSYNERFF; CDR3 DNA: TGTGCCAGCATCCGACAGAGCTCCTACAATGAGCGGTTCTTC
V gene: TRBV7-9; clone size: NA; J gene: TRBJ2-1; D gene: NA; CDR3 protein: CASSSTDYDSYNEQFF; CDR3 DNA: TGTGCCAGCAGCTCCACGGACTATGACTCCTACAATGAGCAGTTCTTC
V gene: TRBV6-2/TRBV6-3; clone size: NA; J gene: TRBJ2-3; D gene: NA; CDR3 protein: CASSYPGAYADTQYF; CDR3 DNA: TGTGCCAGCAGTTACCCGGGGGCCTACGCAGATACGCAGTATTTT
V gene: TRBV7-3; clone size: NA; J gene: TRBJ2-3; D gene: TRBD2; CDR3 protein: CASSLVSGTSGEYDTDTQYF; CDR3 DNA: TGTGCCAGCAGCTTAGTGTCGGGGACTAGCGGTGAATATGACACAGATACGCAGTATTTT
V gene: TRBV9; clone size: many; J gene: TRBJ2-5; D gene: NA; CDR3 protein: CASSVGGSHQETQYF; CDR3 DNA: TGTGCCAGCAGCGTAGGGGGCAGCCACCAAGAGACCCAGTACTTC
V gene: TRBV5-3; clone size: many; J gene: TRBJ1-5; D gene: NA; CDR3 protein: CASSLAASDYGNQPQHF; CDR3 DNA: TGTGCCAGCAGCTTGGCGGCCTCTGATTATGGCAATCAGCCCCAGCATTTT
V gene: TRBV10-2; clone size: few; J gene: TRBJ1-1; D gene: TRBD1; CDR3 protein: CASSESGTGDSLFLNTEAFF; CDR3 DNA: TGCGCCAGCAGTGAGTCGGGGACAGGGGATTCTTTATTTCTGAACACTGAAGCTTTCTTT
V gene: TRBV7-6; clone size: many; J gene: TRBJ2-3; D gene: TRBD2; CDR3 protein: CASSLLASGQFTDTQYF; CDR3 DNA: TGTGCCAGCAGCTTATTGGCTAGCGGGCAATTCACAGATACGCAGTATTTT
V gene: TRBV29-1; clone size: few; J gene: TRBJ2-1; D gene: NA; CDR3 protein: CSVPLPNEQFF; CDR3 DNA: TGCAGCGTTCCCCTCCCCAATGAGCAGTTCTTC
V gene: TRBV4-3; clone size: many; J gene: TRBJ2-3; D gene: TRBD1; CDR3 protein: CASSRDHFRDSLPANTQYF; CDR3 DNA: TGCGCCAGCAGCCGAGATCATTTCCGGGACAGCTTGCCGGCCAATACGCAGTATTTT
V gene: TRBV4-1; clone size: many; J gene: TRBJ2-5; D gene: NA; CDR3 protein: CASSQEGETQYF; CDR3 DNA: TGCGCCAGCAGCCAAGAGGGGGAGACCCAGTACTTC
V gene: TRBV3-1; clone size: NA; J gene: TRBJ2-5; D gene: NA; CDR3 protein: CASSPLTEETQYF; CDR3 DNA: TGTGCCAGCAGCCCCTTAACTGAGGAGACCCAGTACTTC
V gene: TRBV4-3; clone size: NA; J gene: TRBJ1-6; D gene: NA; CDR3 protein: CASSWGDWNDSPLHF; CDR3 DNA: TGCGCCAGCAGCTGGGGAGATTGGAATGATTCACCCCTCCACTTT
V gene: TRBV4-1; clone size: many; J gene: TRBJ2-7; D gene: TRBD2; CDR3 protein: CASSQVSLAGYYEQYF; CDR3 DNA: TGCGCCAGCAGCCAAGTCTCGTTAGCGGGGTACTACGAGCAGTACTTC
V gene: TRBV4-3; clone size: many; J gene: TRBJ2-5; D gene: TRBD2; CDR3 protein: CASSQSARASGSQETQYF; CDR3 DNA: TGCGCCAGCAGCCAATCTGCGAGGGCTAGCGGATCTCAAGAGACCCAGTACTTC
V gene: TRBV3-1; clone size: many; J gene: TRBJ2-4; D gene: TRBD2; CDR3 protein: CASSQAIAGSKNIQYF; CDR3 DNA: TGTGCCAGCAGCCAAGCGATAGCGGGGAGCAAAAACATTCAGTACTTC
V gene: TRBV13; clone size: many; J gene: TRBJ2-5; D gene: NA; CDR3 protein: CASSTRSETQYF; CDR3 DNA: TGTGCCAGCAGCACCCGGAGCGAGACCCAGTACTTC
V gene: TRBV20-1; clone size: many; J gene: TRBJ2-3; D gene: NA; CDR3 protein: CSARPGLIYAADTQYF; CDR3 DNA: TGCAGTGCTAGACCGGGACTGATCTATGCGGCAGATACGCAGTATTTT
V gene: TRBV6-2/TRBV6-3; clone size: many; J gene: TRBJ1-5; D gene: NA; CDR3 protein: CASKSRTVYNQPQHF; CDR3 DNA: TGTGCCAGCAAATCCAGGACAGTATACAATCAGCCCCAGCATTTT
V gene: TRBV4-2; clone size: many; J gene: TRBJ2-7; D gene: NA; CDR3 protein: CASSQAGIALAYEQYF; CDR3 DNA: TGTGCCAGCAGCCAAGCTGGGATCGCACTCGCCTACGAGCAGTACTTC
V gene: TRBV28; clone size: few; J gene: TRBJ1-2; D gene: NA; CDR3 protein: CASREVYGYTF; CDR3 DNA: TGTGCCAGCAGAGAAGTCTATGGCTACACCTTC
V gene: TRBV2; clone size: many; J gene: TRBJ1-1; D gene: NA; CDR3 protein: CASRLETENTEAFF; CDR3 DNA: TGTGCCAGCAGGTTAGAGACAGAGAACACTGAAGCTTTCTTT
V gene: TRBV4-3; clone size: many; J gene: TRBJ1-4; D gene: NA; CDR3 protein: CASSQSSATNEKLFF; CDR3 DNA: TGCGCCAGCAGCCAGTCCAGTGCAACTAATGAAAAACTGTTTTTT
V gene: TRBV30; clone size: few; J gene: TRBJ1-3; D gene: NA; CDR3 protein: CAWSAGVSGNTIYF; CDR3 DNA: TGTGCCTGGAGTGCTGGGGTTTCTGGAAACACCATATATTTT
V gene: TRBV20-1; clone size: many; J gene: TRBJ2-3; D gene: NA; CDR3 protein: CSVLVALTQYF; CDR3 DNA: TGCAGTGTTCTCGTCGCCCTTACGCAGTATTTT
V gene: TRBV20-1; clone size: many; J gene: TRBJ2-3; D gene: TRBD2; CDR3 protein: CSASPSGLRTDTQYF; CDR3 DNA: TGCAGTGCTAGTCCTAGCGGACTGCGCACAGATACGCAGTATTTT
V gene: TRBV27; clone size: many; J gene: TRBJ1-5; D gene: NA; CDR3 protein: CASSLFDSNQPQHF; CDR3 DNA: TGTGCCAGCAGTTTGTTCGATAGCAATCAGCCCCAGCATTTT
V gene: TRBV11-2; clone size: NA; J gene: TRBJ2-5; D gene: NA; CDR3 protein: CAGSPDSVRTQYF; CDR3 DNA: TGTGCCGGCAGCCCAGACTCGGTTCGGACCCAGTACTTC
V gene: TRBV11-2; clone size: many; J gene: TRBJ2-1; D gene: NA; CDR3 protein: CASRGRGEQFF; CDR3 DNA: TGTGCCAGCAGGGGCAGGGGTGAGCAGTTCTTC
V gene: TRBV6-4; clone size: few; J gene: TRBJ2-1; D gene: NA; CDR3 protein: CASSDSLRPHEQFF; CDR3 DNA: TGTGCCAGCAGTGACTCGCTCCGGCCTCATGAGCAGTTCTTC
V gene: TRBV6-2/TRBV6-3; clone size: few; J gene: TRBJ2-4; D gene: NA; CDR3 protein: CASSYTKNIQYF; CDR3 DNA: TGTGCCAGCAGTTACACCAAAAACATTCAGTACTTC
V gene: TRBV2; clone size: NA; J gene: TRBJ2-7; D gene: TRBD1; CDR3 protein: CASSLTGDPYEQYF; CDR3 DNA: TGTGCCAGCAGCTTAACAGGGGACCCCTACGAGCAGTACTTC
V gene: TRBV27; clone size: many; J gene: TRBJ2-3; D gene: TRBD2; CDR3 protein: CASSLGEGGTDTQYF; CDR3 DNA: TGTGCCAGCAGTTTAGGGGAGGGAGGCACAGATACGCAGTATTTT
V gene: TRBV28; clone size: many; J gene: TRBJ1-4; D gene: NA; CDR3 protein: CASSLVLGLNEKLFF; CDR3 DNA: TGTGCCAGCAGTTTAGTCTTAGGGCTTAATGAAAAACTGTTTTTT
V gene: TRBV30; clone size: many; J gene: TRBJ1-1; D gene: NA; CDR3 protein: CAWSLNTEAFF; CDR3 DNA: TGTGCCTGGAGTCTCAACACTGAAGCTTTCTTT
V gene: TRBV4-3; clone size: many; J gene: TRBJ2-1; D gene: NA; CDR3 protein: CASSQGSQGYNEQFF; CDR3 DNA: TGCGCCAGCAGCCAAGGCTCACAGGGCTACAATGAGCAGTTCTTC
V gene: TRBV15; clone size: many; J gene: TRBJ2-1; D gene: TRBD1; CDR3 protein: CATSRTTGDPTYNEQFF; CDR3 DNA: TGTGCCACCAGCAGAACTACAGGGGACCCAACCTACAATGAGCAGTTCTTC
V gene: TRBV4-3; clone size: many; J gene: TRBJ2-6; D gene: TRBD1; CDR3 protein: CASSQLTGTGAFSGANVLTF; CDR3 DNA: TGCGCCAGCAGCCAACTCACCGGGACAGGGGCCTTCTCTGGGGCCAACGTCCTGACTTTC
V gene: TRBV6-5; clone size: many; J gene: TRBJ2-1; D gene: NA; CDR3 protein: CASSYSSGNEQFF; CDR3 DNA: TGTGCCAGCAGTTACTCGTCGGGGAATGAGCAGTTCTTC
V gene: TRBV29-1; clone size: NA; J gene: TRBJ2-1; D gene: TRBD2; CDR3 protein: CSVEGGGRTNSYNEQFF; CDR3 DNA: TGCAGCGTTGAAGGCGGGGGGCGGACCAACTCCTACAATGAGCAGTTCTTC
V gene: TRBV7-9; clone size: many; J gene: TRBJ1-2; D gene: NA; CDR3 protein: CASSRDPNANYGYTF; CDR3 DNA: TGTGCCAGCAGTCGAGACCCTAACGCCAACTATGGCTACACCTTC
V gene: TRBV4-3; clone size: NA; J gene: TRBJ2-1; D gene: TRBD2; CDR3 protein: CASSQELAGGQYNEQFF; CDR3 DNA: TGCGCCAGCAGCCAAGAGCTAGCGGGGGGGCAGTACAATGAGCAGTTCTTC